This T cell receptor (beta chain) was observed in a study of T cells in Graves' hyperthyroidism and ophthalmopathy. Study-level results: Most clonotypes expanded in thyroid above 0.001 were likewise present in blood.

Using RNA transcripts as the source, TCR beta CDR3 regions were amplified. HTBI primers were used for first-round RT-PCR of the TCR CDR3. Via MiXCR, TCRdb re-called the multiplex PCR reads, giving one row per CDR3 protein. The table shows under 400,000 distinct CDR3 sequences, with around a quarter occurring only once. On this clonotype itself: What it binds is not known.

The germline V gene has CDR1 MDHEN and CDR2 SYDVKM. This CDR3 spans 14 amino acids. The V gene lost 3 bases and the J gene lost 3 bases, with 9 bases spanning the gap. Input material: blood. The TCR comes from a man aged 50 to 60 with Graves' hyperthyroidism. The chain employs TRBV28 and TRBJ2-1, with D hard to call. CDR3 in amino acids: CASSFMGFYNEQFF. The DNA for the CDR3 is TGTGCCAGCAGTTTTATGGGGTTCTACAATGAGCAGTTCTTC.